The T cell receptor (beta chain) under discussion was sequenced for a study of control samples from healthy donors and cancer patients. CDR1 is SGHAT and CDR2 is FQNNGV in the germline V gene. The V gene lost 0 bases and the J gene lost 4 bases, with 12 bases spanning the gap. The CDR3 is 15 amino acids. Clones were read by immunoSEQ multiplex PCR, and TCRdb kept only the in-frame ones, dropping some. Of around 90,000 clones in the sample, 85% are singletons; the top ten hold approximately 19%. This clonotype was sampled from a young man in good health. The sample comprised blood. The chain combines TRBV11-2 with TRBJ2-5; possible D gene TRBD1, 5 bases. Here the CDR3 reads CASSLDKGRAETQYF. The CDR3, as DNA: TGTGCCAGCAGCTTAGATAAGGGCAGGGCAGAGACCCAGTACTTC.